The subject of this entry is one T cell receptor beta chain. These data are taken from a study of blood T cell repertoires in COVID-19. Generated by immunoSEQ multiplex PCR, the TCRdb table keeps only in-frame clones and is missing some. The table shows around 200,000 clones, with more than 75% occurring only once. The CDR3 length is 16 residues. V dropped 0 bases and J dropped 10; count of bases not matched to a gene: 12. The germline V gene has CDR1 MNHEY and CDR2 SVGEGT. The chain has TRBV6-2 or TRBV6-3 and TRBJ2-1, with TRBD2 identical over 7 bases. The TCR originated in a woman aged 40 to 55 with acute COVID-19. The sequenced sample was PBMCs or T cells enriched from blood (not recorded which). In nucleotides, the CDR3 is TGTGCCAGCAGTTACTCCCCCGAGGGTGGGAGGGCCGAGCAGTTCTTC. It specifies CASSYSPEGGRAEQFF.